The 17 T cell receptor beta chains below were found in one sample sequenced in a study of T cell changes during pregnancy in multiple sclerosis (dated by TCRdb to about 2019). To prepare the library, the immunoSEQ multiplex PCR assay was applied. In its TCRdb copy, this immuneACCESS table keeps in-frame sequences only and misses some clones. Where compared with another copy, unresolved V genes explain less than half of these, and the others have no known cause. The sample contains around 70,000 clones, 92% of them found a single time. Clones ranked in the top ten supply about 2% of the sample. This specimen consisted of peripheral blood, obtained in the second trimester of pregnancy. Receptors were obtained from a female donor with multiple sclerosis, enrolled in a pregnancy study.

The chain has TRBV18 and TRBJ2-1; TRBD2 matches 8 bases. In germline, CDR1 is KGHSH, CDR2 LQKENI. This CDR3 has 15 amino acids. Trimming took 6 bases from V and 3 from J; bases not matched to a gene: 7. The CDR3 spells CASSPFAGGYNEQFF. DNA for the CDR3: TGTGCCAGCTCCCCTTTTGCGGGAGGCTACAATGAGCAGTTCTTC.

The chain uses TRBV4-3 and TRBJ2-5; 9 positions match TRBD2. Trimming removed 0 bases from V and 5 bases from J; junction bases left unmatched: 7. The CDR3 is 16 residues long. Looked up from germline, CDR1 is LGHNA and CDR2 is YSLEER. CDR3 DNA sequence: TGCGCCAGCAGCCAAGATTTGGGACTAGCTCGGGAGACCCAGTACTTC. Its protein product is CASSQDLGLARETQYF.

This chain uses TRBV9 with TRBJ1-1, with TRBD1 matching 8 bases. This CDR3 spans 13 amino acids. V lost 0 bases, J lost 7 bases, and 2 bases stayed unmatched. CDR1 is SGDLS, CDR2 YYNGEE, per germline. The DNA for the CDR3 is TGTGCCAGCAGCGTAGGGACAGGGTATGAAGCTTTCTTT. Translated, it gives CASSVGTGYEAFF.

This clone appeared a few times. The chain recombines TRBV30 with TRBJ1-2, with no clear D. Germline V gene sequence: CDR1 GTSNPN, CDR2 SVGIG (reference sequence). V shed 0 bases and J shed 3 bases, with 8 bases lying between them. The CDR3 loop spans 13 amino acids. DNA for the CDR3: TGTGCCTGGAGTGTACGGGTTGACTATGGCTACACCTTC. Its translation is CAWSVRVDYGYTF.

The rearrangement links TRBV7-8 to TRBJ1-1, with D possibly TRBD1 on 5 matching bases. The germline V and J ends were trimmed by 0 bases and 4 bases, with 27 bases remaining between them. The CDR3 length is 20 residues. The V gene's germline CDR1 is SGHVS and CDR2 FQNEAQ. Here the CDR3 DNA reads TGTGCCAGCAGCTTAGCAATTTCAGGGTGGGTTAGGGGTGACGGCACTGAAGCTTTCTTT. This encodes CASSLAISGWVRGDGTEAFF.

This chain joins TRBV19 and TRBJ2-7, with 7 bases matching TRBD2. Trimming took 7 bases from V and 2 from J; bases not matched to a gene: 5. Germline V lookup: CDR1 LNHDA, CDR2 SQIVND (reference sequence). The CDR3 covers 13 residues. CDR3 nucleotide sequence: TGTGCCAGTAAAGGAAGCGGGACCTACGAGCAGTACTTC. Amino acids: CASKGSGTYEQYF.

The chain is built from TRBV5-6 and TRBJ2-7, with 9 positions matching TRBD1. From germline, CDR1 is SGHDT and CDR2 YYEEEE. The V and J ends lost 0 bases and 7 bases, in that order; junction bases with no gene match: 8. CDR3 length equals 15 residues. The CDR3 region has the DNA TGTGCCAGCAGCTTGGGACAGGGGGGAATTTGGGAGCAGTACTTC. This codes for CASSLGQGGIWEQYF.

The genes are TRBV14 and TRBJ1-4; tentative D call: TRBD1 (5 bases). Trimming shortened V by 4 bases and J by 4 bases, and 13 bases separated the two germline ends. From germline, CDR1 is SGHDN and CDR2 FVKESK. This CDR3 is 15 amino acids long. CDR3 DNA: TGTGCCAGCAGCCCTGGGGGGGACCGTAATGAAAAACTGTTTTTT. Its translation is CASSPGGDRNEKLFF.

The J gene is TRBJ2-3, the V gene TRBV21-1; TRBD2, as called in the table, went unchecked against the DNA. TRBV21-1 is a pseudogene segment. This CDR3 region has 17 residues. The CDR3 bases are TGTGCCAGCAGCAAAGATCACCGCTCCTATAGCACAGATACGCAGTATTTT. Its translation is CASSKDHRSYSTDTQYF.

The chain employs TRBV18 and TRBJ2-7; D is ambiguous. From germline, CDR1 is KGHSH and CDR2 LQKENI. V lost 2 bases to trimming and J lost 6 bases, with 14 bases between them. The length of the CDR3 is 14 residues. In nucleotides, the CDR3 is TGTGCCAGCTCACCATCTTTGGCCGTATCCGAGCAGTACTTC. Protein: CASSPSLAVSEQYF. The full variable domain, with the rest looked up from reference TRBV18 and TRBJ2-7, is NAGVMQNPRHLVRRRGQEARLRCSPMKGHSHVYWYRQLPEEGLKFMVYLQKENIIDESGMPKERFSAEFPKEGPSILRIQQVVRGDSAAYFCASSPSLAVSEQYFGPGTRLTVT.

The CDR3 spells CASIFSSGSYEQYF. The DNA for the CDR3 is TGTGCCAGCATTTTTTCTAGCGGATCCTACGAGCAGTACTTC. V is TRBV2 and J is TRBJ2-7; 7 bases are shared with TRBD2. Germline trimming cut 7 bases from V and 1 base from J; bases unmatched to any gene: 7. Germline V gene lookup returns CDR1 SNHLY and CDR2 FYNNEI. CDR3 length equals 14 residues. Variable domain in full (rest from reference TRBV2 and TRBJ2-7): EPEVTQTPSHQVTQMGQEVILRCVPISNHLYFYWYRQILGQKVEFLVSFYNNEISEKSEIFDDQFSVERPDGSNFTLKIRSTKLEDSAMYFCASIFSSGSYEQYFGPGTRLTVT.

J is TRBJ1-2 and V is TRBV5-1; D is unclear. CDR3 length: 13 residues. Germline V gives CDR1 SGHRS, CDR2 YFSETQ. V was pared by 0 bases and J by 2 bases, with 5 bases between. CDR3 DNA: TGCGCCAGCAGCTTGGCTAAAAACTATGGCTACACCTTC. This gives the protein CASSLAKNYGYTF.

This sequence joins TRBV5-4 and TRBJ1-1, with a tentative D call TRBD1 (5 bases). CDR1 and CDR2 (germline): SGHNT, YYREEE (reference sequence). Trimming took 0 bases from V and 0 from J, leaving 12 bases between them. The CDR3 is made up of 16 amino acids. CDR3 sequence: CASSLGRGLMNTEAFF. The CDR3 nucleotides read TGTGCCAGCAGCTTGGGTAGGGGACTAATGAACACTGAAGCTTTCTTT.

The genes are TRBV9 and TRBJ2-3; 7 bases agree with TRBD1. Germline loops: CDR1 SGDLS, CDR2 YYNGEE. V gave up 4 bases and J gave up 5 bases; unmatched junction bases: 10. There are 15 residues in the CDR3. This chain's CDR3 is CASSYYRDSGDTQYF. The CDR3 region has the DNA TGTGCCAGCAGCTACTACCGGGACAGTGGAGATACGCAGTATTTT.

This clone was picked up one time. V and J are TRBV4-1 and TRBJ2-1, with D possibly being TRBD2 (6 bases). Germline lookup yields CDR1 MGHRA and CDR2 YSYEKL. V was pared by 0 bases and J by 9 bases, with 15 bases between. This CDR3 region has 15 residues. CDR3 sequence reads: CASSQEPTSFIEQFF. The CDR3 nucleotides are TGCGCCAGCAGCCAAGAACCAACTAGCTTTATTGAGCAGTTCTTC.

This rearrangement joins TRBV28 to TRBJ1-6, with TRBD1 as a possible D gene (5 bases). Germline-derived CDR1 and CDR2 are MDHEN and SYDVKM. The CDR3 loop spans 14 amino acids. The V gene lost 8 bases and the J gene lost 3 bases, with 11 bases spanning the gap. CDR3 sequence reads: CASQGTIYNSPLHF. Here the CDR3 DNA reads TGTGCCAGCCAGGGAACTATCTATAATTCACCCCTCCACTTT.

The CDR3 loop reads CASSKRDTNYEQYF. DNA of the CDR3: TGTGCCAGCAGTAAACGGGACACCAACTACGAGCAGTACTTC. This rearrangement joins TRBV25-1 to TRBJ2-7; possibly TRBD1 for D (6 bases). V lost 5 bases to trimming and J lost 3 bases, with 14 bases between them. CDR1 and CDR2 (germline): MGHDK, SYGVNS. This CDR3 spans 14 amino acids.